These 22 T cell receptor beta chains originate from one sample sequenced in a study of cytomegalovirus exposure and HLA in healthy donors. 13 Jbeta primers and 60 Vbeta primers were used for the PCR. The repertoire was sequenced with immunoSEQ multiplex PCR; TCRdb's copy has only in-frame clones and lacks some. This sample yields around 130,000 clones, of which about 75% are seen a single time; roughly 3% belongs to the top ten. The sequenced sample was PBMCs. The receptors were gathered from a woman between 35 and 50 years old in good health and CMV-seropositive.

The rearrangement links TRBV5-1 to TRBJ2-1; TRBD2 matches 14 bases. CDR1 and CDR2 from the germline V gene are SGHRS and YFSETQ. CDR3 length equals 17 residues. V shed 3 bases, J shed 4 bases, and the junction held 6 bases outside the gene matches. The CDR3 DNA sequence: TGCGCCAGCAGCTCGAGGACTAGCGGGGGGTTTTACAATGAGCAGTTCTTC. This codes for CASSSRTSGGFYNEQFF.

The chain is built from TRBV18 and TRBJ2-7; 9 bases are a match to TRBD2. The CDR3 extends over 16 amino acids. V dropped 1 base and J dropped 0; count of bases not matched to a gene: 4. The germline V gene encodes CDR1 KGHSH and CDR2 LQKENI. The CDR3 sequence: CASSPRGGVSSYEQYF. The CDR3 DNA reads TGTGCCAGCTCACCACGCGGGGGGGTGAGCTCCTACGAGCAGTACTTC.

This clone has just one count. The V gene is TRBV6-5, the J gene TRBJ1-6; no definite D call. Trimming shortened V by 10 bases and J by 3 bases, and 13 bases separated the two germline ends. This CDR3 is 14 amino acids long. Germline V gene sequence: CDR1 MNHEY, CDR2 SVGAGI. CDR3 sequence: CATGRGDYNSPLHF. CDR3 coding DNA: TGTGCCACTGGACGGGGAGACTATAATTCACCCCTCCACTTT.

V and J are TRBV5-3 and TRBJ2-7, with TRBD1 as a possible D gene (6 bases). TRBV5-3 is identified as an open reading frame with a role that is uncertain. CDR3 length: 17 residues. Deletions cut 4 bases from V and 2 bases from J, with 22 bases between. This CDR3 is CARSPFPPGQTAYEQYF. CDR3 bases: TGTGCCAGAAGCCCTTTCCCCCCAGGACAGACAGCCTACGAGCAGTACTTC.

V gene TRBV20-1 combines with J gene TRBJ1-2; D is unresolved. Deletions cut 6 bases from V and 2 bases from J, with 7 bases between. The germline CDR1 and CDR2 sequences are DFQATT and SNEGSKA (reference sequence). The CDR3 spans 11 residues. The CDR3 bases are TGCAGTGCCCACGCGAACTATGGCTACACCTTC. This encodes CSAHANYGYTF.

This clone has more than one count but fewer than ten. This chain links TRBV7-9 with TRBJ2-7, with D hard to call. Germline V gene sequence: CDR1 SEHNR, CDR2 FQNEAQ (reference sequence). The CDR3 loop spans 14 amino acids. Trimming cost V 2 bases and J 2 bases, with 10 bases left between them. The CDR3 DNA sequence: TGTGCCAGCAGCTTAAGTACAGTTACCTACGAGCAGTACTTC. Amino acid sequence: CASSLSTVTYEQYF.

The V gene is TRBV19, the J gene TRBJ2-3; 12 bases fit TRBD1. CDR1 LNHDA and CDR2 SQIVND come from the germline V gene (reference sequence). This CDR3 is built from 16 residues. V dropped 3 bases and J dropped 7; count of bases not matched to a gene: 8. For the CDR3, the DNA is TGTGCCAGTAGTATTCCTCCGGGACAGGGGGCAAATACGCAGTATTTT. Amino acid sequence: CASSIPPGQGANTQYF.

The rearrangement joins TRBV5-1 to TRBJ2-1, with D possibly being TRBD1 (6 bases). This CDR3 comprises 15 residues. Trimming took off 2 bases at V and 4 bases at J, with 13 bases between the two ends. The V gene's germline CDR1 is SGHRS and CDR2 YFSETQ. CDR3 residues: CASSLTDRLYNEQFF. In nucleotides, the CDR3 is TGCGCCAGCAGCTTAACGGACAGACTATACAATGAGCAGTTCTTC.

The chain employs TRBV11-2 and TRBJ1-2, with 9 bases aligning to TRBD1. The CDR3 has 15 amino acids. The trim removed 5 bases at V and 4 bases at J, leaving 8 bases unmatched. Per the germline V gene, CDR1 is SGHAT and CDR2 is FQNNGV. Here the CDR3 DNA reads TGTGCCAGCAGCACTGGACAGGGGAGGGGCTATGGCTACACCTTC. Translated: CASSTGQGRGYGYTF.

The chain combines TRBV5-1 with TRBJ2-1; the match to TRBD1 covers 9 bases. The germline V gene has CDR1 SGHRS and CDR2 YFSETQ. The CDR3 extends over 16 amino acids. Trimming at V came to 4 bases and at J to 1 base, leaving 6 bases not matched to a gene. The CDR3: CASSPGGQGSYNEQFF. The CDR3 DNA is TGCGCCAGCAGCCCAGGAGGACAGGGGTCCTACAATGAGCAGTTCTTC.

The chain is built from TRBV5-4 and TRBJ2-2; D is possibly TRBD2 (6 bases). V lost 4 bases, J lost 4 bases, and 17 bases lay in between. CDR1 and CDR2 (germline): SGHNT, YYREEE (reference sequence). The CDR3 loop spans 16 amino acids. Written as DNA, the CDR3 is TGTGCCAGCAGCACACGGGACTGGAGAAGCACCGGGGAGCTGTTTTTT. It encodes CASSTRDWRSTGELFF.

The V and J genes are TRBV30 and TRBJ1-2; a weak D match, TRBD1 (6 bases). The CDR3 has 17 amino acids. V dropped 6 bases and J dropped 3 bases, with 26 bases sitting between them. Germline assignment: CDR1 GTSNPN and CDR2 SVGIG (reference sequence). CDR3 bases: TGTGCCTGTAGTACGATAGGTCAGGGGCTCGGGGACTATGGCTACACCTTC. Its translation: CACSTIGQGLGDYGYTF.

Worth noting for this clone: One end of the junction does not line up with germline, which may come from a read error. The V and J genes are TRBV30 and TRBJ2-7; TRBD2 aligns across 9 bases. This CDR3 comprises 11 residues. Germline assignment: CDR1 GTSNPN and CDR2 SVGIG (reference sequence). The CDR3 reads CLAGDLGEQYF. In nucleotides, the CDR3 is TGCTTAGCGGGAGACCTAGGCGAGCAGTACTTC.

This clone has just a few counts. The chain uses TRBV6-5 and TRBJ1-6; D gene ambiguous. The CDR3 is made up of 15 amino acids. The V and J ends lost 2 bases and 5 bases respectively, with 10 bases between them. Per germline, CDR1 MNHEY and CDR2 SVGAGI. The CDR3 DNA sequence: TGTGCCAGCAGTTACGCGGGGTTTGATAATTCACCCCTCCACTTT. Translation gives CASSYAGFDNSPLHF.

The chain links TRBV18 to TRBJ1-5; 11 bases are shared with TRBD1. The CDR3 loop spans 16 amino acids. The germline V gene encodes CDR1 KGHSH and CDR2 LQKENI. The V and J ends lost 1 base and 7 bases, in that order; junction bases with no gene match: 6. The CDR3 DNA reads as TGTGCCAGCTCACCACGGGAGGGACAGGGGGAACAGCCCCAGCATTTT. This gives the protein CASSPREGQGEQPQHF.

This chain joins TRBV4-3 and TRBJ2-1; 9 positions match TRBD1. Germline values: CDR1 LGHNA, CDR2 YSLEER. This CDR3 comprises 17 residues. After removal of 0 bases from V and 5 bases from J, the junction contained 8 bases not matched to a gene. CDR3 DNA: TGCGCCAGCAGCCAAGACGCCGGGACAGGGAAGAACAATGAGCAGTTCTTC. It codes for CASSQDAGTGKNNEQFF.

The chain links TRBV4-1 to TRBJ1-2, with D maybe TRBD1 (5 bases). Trimming took off 3 bases at V and 7 bases at J, with 15 bases between the two ends. The CDR3 length is 14 residues. Germline V CDR1 and CDR2: MGHRA, YSYEKL. As DNA, the CDR3 is TGCGCCAGCAGCCAGCAAGACAGTGTAGGTGGCTACACCTTC. This encodes CASSQQDSVGGYTF.

This chain links TRBV7-9 with TRBJ1-2; D perhaps matches TRBD1 (5 bases). Germline V gene lookup returns CDR1 SEHNR and CDR2 FQNEAQ (reference sequence). The CDR3 has 14 residues. The germline V and J ends were trimmed by 4 bases and 8 bases, with 17 bases remaining between them. The CDR3 loop reads CASSSPITGGGYTF. CDR3 nucleotide sequence: TGTGCCAGCAGCTCCCCCATCACAGGTGGGGGCTACACCTTC.

The V and J genes are TRBV6-1 and TRBJ2-3; a weak D match, TRBD2 (5 bases). This CDR3 contains 15 residues. Between the trimmed V and J ends, which lost 5 bases and 0 bases, there was a span of 12 bases. Germline-derived CDR1 and CDR2 are MNHNS and SASEGT. CDR3 loop: CASSKGRTSTDTQYF. Written as DNA, the CDR3 is TGTGCCAGCAGTAAAGGGAGAACAAGCACAGATACGCAGTATTTT.

The gene calls are TRBV11-3 and TRBJ2-1; 7 positions match TRBD1. The CDR3 totals 15 residues. With V trimmed by 1 base and J by 9 bases, 9 bases remained unmatched. Germline-derived CDR1 and CDR2 are SGHNT and YENEEA. Here the CDR3 reads CASSLVPGQTGEQFF. The CDR3 nucleotides read TGTGCCAGCAGCTTAGTACCGGGACAGACGGGTGAGCAGTTCTTC.

This chain connects TRBV7-9 to TRBJ1-6; 8 bases agree with TRBD1. Germline CDR1 and CDR2: SEHNR and FQNEAQ (reference sequence). This CDR3 contains 14 residues. V dropped 1 base and J dropped 11; count of bases not matched to a gene: 4. CDR3 region: CASSLGQGLPPLHF. The CDR3 nucleotides read TGTGCCAGCAGCTTAGGACAGGGGTTACCACCCCTCCACTTT.

The chain uses TRBV5-1 and TRBJ2-1, with 9 positions matching TRBD1. This CDR3 has 15 amino acids. In germline, CDR1 is SGHRS, CDR2 YFSETQ. Trimming cost V 6 bases and J 2 bases; bases outside gene matches: 6. CDR3 coding DNA: TGCGCCAGCACCCAGGACAGGGGAACCTACAATGAGCAGTTCTTC. Encoded protein: CASTQDRGTYNEQFF.